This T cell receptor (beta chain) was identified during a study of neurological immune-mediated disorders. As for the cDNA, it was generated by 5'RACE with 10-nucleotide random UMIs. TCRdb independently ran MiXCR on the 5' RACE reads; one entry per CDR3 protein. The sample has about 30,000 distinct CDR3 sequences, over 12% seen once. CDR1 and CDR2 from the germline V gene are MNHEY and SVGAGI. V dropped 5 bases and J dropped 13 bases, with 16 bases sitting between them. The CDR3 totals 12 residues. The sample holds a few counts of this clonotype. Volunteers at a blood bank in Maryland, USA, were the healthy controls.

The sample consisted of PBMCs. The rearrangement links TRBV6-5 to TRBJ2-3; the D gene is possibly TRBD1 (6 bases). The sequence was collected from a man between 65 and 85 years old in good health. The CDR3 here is CASSPGTSGEYF. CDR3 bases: TGTGCCAGCAGTCCGGGGACATCCGGCGAGTATTTT.